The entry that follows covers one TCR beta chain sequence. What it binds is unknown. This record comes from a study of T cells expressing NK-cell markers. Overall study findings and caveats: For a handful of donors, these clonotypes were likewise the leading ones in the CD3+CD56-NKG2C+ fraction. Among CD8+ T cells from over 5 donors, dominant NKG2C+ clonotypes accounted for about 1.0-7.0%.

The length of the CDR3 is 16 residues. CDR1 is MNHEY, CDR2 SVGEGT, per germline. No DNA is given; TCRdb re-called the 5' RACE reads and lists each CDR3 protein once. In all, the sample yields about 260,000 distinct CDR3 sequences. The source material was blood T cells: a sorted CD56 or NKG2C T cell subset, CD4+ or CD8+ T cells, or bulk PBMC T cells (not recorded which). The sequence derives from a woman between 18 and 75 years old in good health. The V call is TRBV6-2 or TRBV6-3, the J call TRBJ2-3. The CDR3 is CASSYRVAEHTDTQYF.